These T cell receptor beta chains were read from a single sample in a study of T cell changes during pregnancy in multiple sclerosis. TCRdb's table, derived via immunoSEQ multiplex PCR, lists solely in-frame clones and lacks some. The data show about 39,000 clones, around nine tenths seen once. Material: CD4+ T cells from peripheral blood mononuclear cells, obtained in the third trimester of pregnancy. The receptors here all came from a female donor in good health, enrolled as a control in a pregnancy study. The CDR3 runs from the conserved cysteine through the conserved F or W. D genes are given only for firm matches. Clone size, where shown, is once, few, many, or a class for clones that have expanded.

CDR3aa: CASKADPGTSRTYNEQFF
CDR3nt: TGCGCCAGCAAAGCCGACCCCGGGACTAGCAGAACCTACAATGAGCAGTTCTTC
v_gene: TRBV5-1
j_gene: TRBJ2-1
abundance: once
d_gene: TRBD2

CDR3aa: CASSESAAVVDEQYF
CDR3nt: TGTGCCAGCAGTGAAAGCGCTGCGGTAGTTGACGAGCAGTACTTC
v_gene: TRBV6-1
j_gene: TRBJ2-7
abundance: -
d_gene: -

CDR3aa: CASMRLLHGYTF
CDR3nt: TGTGCCAGTATGCGGCTTCTCCACGGCTACACCTTC
v_gene: TRBV19
j_gene: TRBJ1-2
abundance: -
d_gene: -

CDR3aa: CASSERTSGGYEQYF
CDR3nt: TGCGCCAGCAGTGAGCGGACTAGCGGGGGTTACGAGCAGTACTTC
v_gene: TRBV10-1
j_gene: TRBJ2-7
abundance: -
d_gene: TRBD2

CDR3aa: CASNQDRNTEAFF
CDR3nt: TGTGCCAGCAATCAAGACAGGAACACTGAAGCTTTCTTT
v_gene: TRBV7-8
j_gene: TRBJ1-1
abundance: -
d_gene: -

CDR3aa: CASSLDGYGYTF
CDR3nt: TGCGCCAGCAGCTTGGACGGGTACGGCTACACCTTC
v_gene: TRBV5-1
j_gene: TRBJ1-2
abundance: -
d_gene: -

CDR3aa: CASSERRGDYNSPLHF
CDR3nt: TGTGCCAGCAGTGAACGCAGGGGGGATTATAATTCACCCCTCCACTTT
v_gene: TRBV2
j_gene: TRBJ1-6
abundance: once
d_gene: TRBD1

CDR3aa: CASGLVVSGGYNEQFF
CDR3nt: TGTGCTAGTGGTTTGGTAGTAAGCGGGGGGTACAATGAGCAGTTCTTC
v_gene: TRBV12-5
j_gene: TRBJ2-1
abundance: -
d_gene: TRBD2

CDR3aa: CASRLGRASPIYNEQFF
CDR3nt: TGTGCCAGCAGATTAGGGAGGGCTAGCCCCATTTACAATGAGCAGTTCTTC
v_gene: TRBV28
j_gene: TRBJ2-1
abundance: -
d_gene: TRBD2

CDR3aa: CASSQSGTGQEWYEQYF
CDR3nt: TGCGCCAGCAGTCAATCGGGGACAGGTCAAGAATGGTACGAGCAGTACTTC
v_gene: TRBV23-1
j_gene: TRBJ2-7
abundance: few
d_gene: TRBD1

CDR3aa: CASSPRGANYEQYF
CDR3nt: TGTGCCAGCAGTCCTCGCGGGGCCAATTACGAGCAGTACTTC
v_gene: TRBV6-6
j_gene: TRBJ2-7
abundance: -
d_gene: -

CDR3aa: CASRNPGAEEKLFF
CDR3nt: TGTGCCAGCAGGAACCCTGGGGCGGAGGAAAAACTGTTTTTT
v_gene: TRBV5-4
j_gene: TRBJ1-4
abundance: -
d_gene: -

CDR3aa: CASSAEREGLGEQFF
CDR3nt: TGTGCCAGCAGCGCCGAGCGGGAGGGCCTCGGTGAGCAGTTCTTC
v_gene: TRBV9
j_gene: TRBJ2-1
abundance: -
d_gene: TRBD2